Listed below are T cell receptor beta chains from one sample, sequenced in a study of T cell responses to AZD1222 COVID-19 vaccine. TCRdb's table, derived via immunoSEQ multiplex PCR, lists solely in-frame clones and lacks some. The data show approximately 150,000 clones, with approximately 94% seen just once and roughly 1.3% held by the top ten. The sample consisted of peripheral blood, taken on day 0 of AZD1222 vaccination. Source of these receptors: an adult in good health. Both conserved end residues are part of each CDR3. Each record gives: CDR3 protein, D gene, V gene, J gene. D genes are given only for firm matches.

CASSQWGVENTEAFF	.	TRBV3-1/TRBV3-2	TRBJ1-1
CASSARGNTIYF	.	TRBV2	TRBJ1-3
CASSLGGAISNQPQHF	.	TRBV28	TRBJ1-5
CASSLEGRNEQFF	.	TRBV7-8	TRBJ2-1
CASSMLPPMNTEAFF	.	TRBV19	TRBJ1-1
CASREQGKGILETQYF	TRBD1	TRBV28	TRBJ2-5
CASSPLGTDTQYF	.	TRBV19	TRBJ2-3
CAISPTGGSGNTIYF	TRBD1	TRBV10-3	TRBJ1-3
CASSEFLAGPRNEQFF	TRBD2	TRBV10-2	TRBJ2-1
CASSIGQGAGTEAFF	TRBD1	TRBV19	TRBJ1-1
CAIREDPSLSQPQHF	.	TRBV10-3	TRBJ1-5
CASSASGTETDTQYF	.	TRBV2	TRBJ2-3
CASSASQGLGSQPQHF	.	TRBV7-9	TRBJ1-5
CASSLPPGAGVSTDTQYF	TRBD2	TRBV5-4	TRBJ2-3
CASSTDGGALGETQYF	.	TRBV5-8	TRBJ2-5
CASSFETGEHSPLHF	TRBD1	TRBV27	TRBJ1-6
CASSQGSVREQFF	.	TRBV4-3	TRBJ2-1
CASSSGTANNEQFF	TRBD1	TRBV19	TRBJ2-1
CAIGTDTQYF	.	TRBV10-3	TRBJ2-3
CASSYSKPSLGNTIYF	.	TRBV6-5	TRBJ1-3
CAIRPGGEGETQYF	.	TRBV10-3	TRBJ2-5
CASSPGQREAFF	TRBD1	TRBV7-9	TRBJ1-1
CASSLGGGYTF	.	TRBV12-3/TRBV12-4	TRBJ1-2
CASISGALGEKLFF	.	TRBV28	TRBJ1-4
CASSQGLAVTSTDTQYF	TRBD2	TRBV7-9	TRBJ2-3
CASSNPGTEFGDTQYF	.	TRBV19	TRBJ2-3
CASSRASNTGELFF	.	TRBV6-5	TRBJ2-2
CASSPMRGETNYGYTF	.	TRBV28	TRBJ1-2
CASSLGRGRVNEQFF	.	TRBV5-4	TRBJ2-1
CASSISENTEAFF	.	TRBV19	TRBJ1-1
CASSLDLGGNEQFF	.	TRBV5-1	TRBJ2-1
CASSKDSLNYGYTF	.	TRBV5-1	TRBJ1-2
CAISESYGRVRDGYTF	.	TRBV10-3	TRBJ1-2
CASGLEKPRPAATYNEQFF	.	TRBV12-5	TRBJ2-1
CASSGLGGNTIYF	.	TRBV9	TRBJ1-3
CASSRGIYGYTF	.	TRBV18	TRBJ1-2
CASRRGGTEAFF	.	TRBV5-6	TRBJ1-1
CASSVEGFATNEKLFF	.	TRBV9	TRBJ1-4
CAWSQAIGETQYF	.	TRBV30	TRBJ2-5
CANTRRTNQETQYF	.	TRBV2	TRBJ2-5
CASSLWGQSTDTQYF	TRBD1	TRBV7-3	TRBJ2-3
CASSFPRTGPGSPLHF	TRBD1	TRBV7-3	TRBJ1-6
CAVLGEVNTEAFF	.	TRBV6-7	TRBJ1-1
CASSHRDSPLHF	.	TRBV4-1	TRBJ1-6
CASSPTGNYGYTF	TRBD1	TRBV4-2	TRBJ1-2
CASSQREGAYNEQFF	TRBD2	TRBV4-3	TRBJ2-1
CASSLSSGLGEQFF	TRBD2	TRBV19	TRBJ2-1
CASSLTTGYTEAFF	TRBD1	TRBV7-9	TRBJ1-1
CASSQGISTGNYGYTF	.	TRBV4-1	TRBJ1-2
CASSYSGRGEKLFF	.	TRBV6-5	TRBJ1-4